The 11 T cell receptor beta chains listed next were all sequenced from one sample in a study of T cell clonotyping in hematopoietic cell transplantation (dated by TCRdb to the early 2020s). The meaning of the sample's time point label: 30 days after allo-HCT. Library construction relied on the immunoSEQ multiplex PCR assay. The source is immuneACCESS, and TCRdb retained only in-frame sequences with V and J called. Part of the clones is not carried over; for the studies checked, unresolved V genes explain less than half of this, and the remainder is unexplained. This sample lists 8,000 or so clones; about 96% were detected once. Of the sample, more than 0.4% falls within the top ten clones. The sample here was PBMCs, taken 30 days after allogeneic stem cell transplant. Receptors originate from a male patient aged 35-50 years who had an allogeneic stem cell transplant from a related donor, so the T cells may come from the graft donor. Some clones in this sample may be carry-over from other donors' samples.

The chain has TRBV6-5 and TRBJ1-2; D is ambiguous. The germline gives CDR1 MNHEY, CDR2 SVGAGI. Trimming took off 7 bases at V and 8 bases at J, with 14 bases between the two ends. This CDR3 is 12 amino acids long. The CDR3: CASTAGRHGYTF. DNA of the CDR3: TGTGCCAGCACCGCCGGACGGCACGGCTACACCTTC.

The chain uses TRBV7-9 and TRBJ2-3; D may be TRBD1 (5 bases). CDR3 size: 13 residues. Per the germline V gene, CDR1 is SEHNR and CDR2 is FQNEAQ (reference sequence). The V end lost 5 bases, the J end lost 4 bases, and 10 bases lay between the germline ends. In nucleotides, the CDR3 is TGTGCCAGCAGCCCTAGGGGTCCAGATACGCAGTATTTT. It specifies CASSPRGPDTQYF.

The chain uses TRBV29-1 and TRBJ1-2; possible D gene TRBD1, 6 bases. CDR1 and CDR2 from the germline V gene are SQVTM and ANQGSEA. V lost 4 bases, J lost 3 bases, and 15 bases lay in between. This CDR3 is built from 14 residues. CDR3 region: CSVGQEAKYYGYTF. CDR3 sequence (DNA): TGCAGCGTTGGACAGGAAGCAAAATACTATGGCTACACCTTC.

This clone was seen just once. The rearrangement links TRBV6-6 to TRBJ1-6; possible D gene TRBD1, 6 bases. The CDR3 consists of 16 residues. Trimming pared 4 bases from V and 10 bases from J, leaving 20 bases between. The germline V gene has CDR1 MNHNY and CDR2 SVGAGI (reference sequence). CDR3 DNA: TGTGCCAGCAGTTTTAACGTCAGGGGAAAGGGATCACCCCTCCACTTT. This sequence encodes CASSFNVRGKGSPLHF.

The chain combines TRBV7-8 with TRBJ2-7; D gene unclear. The ends were cut back, 2 bases at V and 6 bases at J, with 17 bases in the middle. CDR3 size: 15 residues. Germline values: CDR1 SGHVS, CDR2 FQNEAQ. CDR3 sequence reads: CASSLLRIGGPEQYF. CDR3 nucleotide sequence: TGTGCCAGCAGCTTACTCCGTATAGGCGGTCCCGAGCAGTACTTC. The full variable domain, its missing parts supplied by reference TRBV7-8 and TRBJ2-7, is GAGVSQSPRYKVAKRGQDVALRCDPISGHVSLFWYQQALGQGPEFLTYFQNEAQLDKSGLPSDRFFAERPEGSVSTLKIQRTQQEDSAVYLCASSLLRIGGPEQYFGPGTRLTVT.

The chain uses TRBV6-4 and TRBJ1-5; possibly TRBD1 for D (5 bases). Germline CDR1 reads MRHNA; CDR2 reads SNTAGT. V lost 6 bases to trimming and J lost 4 bases, with 16 bases between them. CDR3 length equals 15 residues. In DNA form, the CDR3 reads TGTGCCAGCAGAGGAAGGGAGAGGGGAAATCAGCCCCAGCATTTT. Translated: CASRGRERGNQPQHF.

The chain couples TRBV6-6 to TRBJ1-1; D possibly corresponds to TRBD1 (5 bases). This CDR3 is built from 14 residues. CDR1 and CDR2 (germline): MNHNY, SVGAGI (reference sequence). The ends were cut back, 7 bases at V and 1 base at J, with 13 bases in the middle. CDR3 amino acids: CASTQGRRNTEAFF. The CDR3 coding sequence is TGTGCCAGCACCCAGGGACGGCGGAACACTGAAGCTTTCTTT.

The J gene is TRBJ1-2, the V gene TRBV10-3; 7 bases fit TRBD1. CDR3 length equals 12 residues. Germline V gives CDR1 ENHRY, CDR2 SYGVKD. The J segment lost 3 bases and the V segment lost 6 bases, leaving 1 base of the junction unmatched. The CDR3 DNA reads as TGTGCCATCAGCGGGACAGACTATGGCTACACCTTC. Its protein is CAISGTDYGYTF.

The rearrangement uses TRBV19 and TRBJ1-2; D is perhaps TRBD1 (5 bases). CDR1 is LNHDA, CDR2 SQIVND, per germline (reference sequence). Trimming removed 3 bases at V and 3 bases at J, with 11 bases between. There are 14 residues in the CDR3. DNA for the CDR3: TGTGCCAGTAGTATGTGGGACTCCTACTATGGCTACACCTTC. Residues: CASSMWDSYYGYTF.

This clone was recorded once. The chain links TRBV5-4 to TRBJ1-1; D not certain. The germline CDR1 and CDR2 sequences are SGHNT and YYREEE (reference sequence). The V end lost 9 bases, the J end lost 0 bases, and 18 bases lay between the germline ends. This CDR3 region has 15 residues. The CDR3 region is CAIWPETSMNTEAFF. The CDR3 nucleotides read TGTGCCATCTGGCCGGAGACCAGCATGAACACTGAAGCTTTCTTT. Full variable domain (missing parts from reference TRBV5-4 and TRBJ1-1): ETGVTQSPTHLIKTRGQQVTLRCSSQSGHNTVSWYQQALGQGPQFIFQYYREEENGRGNFPPRFSGLQFPNYSSELNVNALELDDSALYLCAIWPETSMNTEAFFGQGTRLTVV.

The chain joins TRBV19 to TRBJ1-1; D is unresolved. Trimming cost V 0 bases and J 0 bases, with 5 bases left between them. The length of the CDR3 is 14 residues. Germline loops: CDR1 LNHDA, CDR2 SQIVND (reference sequence). DNA of the CDR3: TGTGCCAGTAGTATAGATTCTGTGAACACTGAAGCTTTCTTT. Its protein is CASSIDSVNTEAFF.